Sequencing of this TCR beta chain was carried out in a study of PD-L1 blockade in urothelial cancer. As for the study in general: Analysis of the blood was performed 3 weeks (second dose) and 6 weeks after treatment start. There were a median of about 140,000 T cells in blood samples.

Measured with immunoSEQ multiplex PCR; TCRdb has only the in-frame clones, and not every one. This sample has 40,000 or so clones, with approximately 83% found just once. V dropped 5 bases and J dropped 2; count of bases not matched to a gene: 7. From germline, CDR1 is MDHEN and CDR2 SYDVKM. CDR3 length: 16 residues. This receptor was taken from a man aged 60-69 years with urothelial cancer. J is TRBJ2-1 and V is TRBV28, with 9 bases fitting TRBD2. The starting material was PBMCs, obtained around atezolizumab (anti-PD-L1) treatment. The CDR3 spells CASSRGGGVTYNEQFF. In DNA form, the CDR3 reads TGTGCCAGCAGTCGGGGCGGGGGGGTTACCTACAATGAGCAGTTCTTC.